One and the same sample provided the 8 T cell receptor beta chains below, sequenced in a study of blood T cells in healthy people across ages. Combining a sample-barcoded 5' primer with a J-beta primer mix, a second PCR ran for 7 to 11 cycles. TCRdb re-called the 5' RACE reads with MiXCR, one entry per CDR3 protein. The table includes fewer than 900,000 distinct CDR3 sequences, roughly 47% detected once. The sequencing sample was made of blood. These receptors came from a woman aged 55-70 years in good health.

This clonotype was observed a handful of times. This rearrangement joins TRBV12-3 or TRBV12-4 to TRBJ2-5; 10 nucleotides align to TRBD2. V lost 6 bases and J lost 11; bases outside the gene matches: 12. CDR3 length: 14 residues. CDR3: CASSLSGGADEQYF. CDR3 DNA: TGTGCCAGCAGCCTCAGCGGGGGGGCTGATGAGCAGTACTTC.

This clonotype was picked up a small number of times. This sequence joins TRBV9 and TRBJ1-1; 9 nucleotides line up with TRBD1. V shed 3 bases and J 1 base; nucleotides not matched to a gene: 4. Germline V gene data show CDR1 as SGDLS and CDR2 as YYNGEE. The CDR3 loop spans 15 amino acids. CDR3 loop: CASSATTGGNTEAFF. The DNA of the CDR3 is TGTGCCAGCAGCGCAACGACAGGGGGGAACACTGAAGCTTTCTTT.

A few counts support this clonotype. The gene calls are TRBV7-9 and TRBJ1-2, with TRBD1 matching over 8 bases. The CDR3 is 12 residues long. The J segment lost 6 bases and the V segment lost 5 bases, leaving 2 bases of the junction unmatched. Germline lookup yields CDR1 SEHNR and CDR2 FQNEAQ (reference sequence). Written as DNA, the CDR3 is TGTGCCAGCAGCCGCAGGGGGCATGGCTACACCTTC. Its protein product is CASSRRGHGYTF.

This rearrangement joins TRBV27 to TRBJ1-1, with 8 positions matching TRBD1. J lost 3 bases, V lost 4 bases, and 7 bases had no gene match. The V gene's germline CDR1 is MNHEY and CDR2 SMNVEV (reference sequence). The CDR3 has 15 amino acids. CDR3 sequence (DNA): TGTGCCAGCAGTTACGCAGGGGGCGCGGACACTGAAGCTTTCTTT. Translation: CASSYAGGADTEAFF.

This clonotype was counted ten times or more. The CDR3 here is CASSQGLTTYEQYF. The CDR3 region has the DNA TGCGCCAGCAGCCAAGGGCTAACTACCTACGAGCAGTACTTC. The chain joins TRBV4-3 to TRBJ2-7; unclear D gene. CDR1 is LGHNA, CDR2 YSLEER, per germline. The CDR3 loop spans 14 amino acids. Trimming removed 1 base from V and 2 bases from J, with 9 bases in between.

The chain employs TRBV11-2 and TRBJ2-5, with TRBD2 matching over 14 bases. The CDR3 runs to 14 residues. After removal of 3 bases from V and 11 bases from J, the junction contained 5 bases not matched to a gene. In germline, CDR1 is SGHAT, CDR2 FQNNGV. CDR3 coding DNA: TGTGCCAGCAGCTTGGGACTAGCGGGGGAGGCGCAGTACTTC. Its translation is CASSLGLAGEAQYF.

The V gene is TRBV9, the J gene TRBJ2-3; 8 bases are a match to TRBD1. Germline lookup yields CDR1 SGDLS and CDR2 YYNGEE. This CDR3 has 16 residues. Trimming cost V 4 bases and J 5 bases; bases outside gene matches: 12. In DNA form, the CDR3 reads TGTGCCAGCAGCTTTGGAGGCAGGGGGCATCAAGATACGCAGTATTTT. Translating it yields CASSFGGRGHQDTQYF.

There are a few counts of this clonotype. This chain uses TRBV5-1 with TRBJ2-1; 8 nucleotides match TRBD1. V dropped 0 bases and J dropped 5; count of bases not matched to a gene: 1. CDR3 length: 14 residues. Looked up from germline, CDR1 is SGHRS and CDR2 is YFSETQ. The CDR3 DNA sequence: TGCGCCAGCAGCTTGGAACAGGGGGACAATGAGCAGTTCTTC. Translation gives CASSLEQGDNEQFF.